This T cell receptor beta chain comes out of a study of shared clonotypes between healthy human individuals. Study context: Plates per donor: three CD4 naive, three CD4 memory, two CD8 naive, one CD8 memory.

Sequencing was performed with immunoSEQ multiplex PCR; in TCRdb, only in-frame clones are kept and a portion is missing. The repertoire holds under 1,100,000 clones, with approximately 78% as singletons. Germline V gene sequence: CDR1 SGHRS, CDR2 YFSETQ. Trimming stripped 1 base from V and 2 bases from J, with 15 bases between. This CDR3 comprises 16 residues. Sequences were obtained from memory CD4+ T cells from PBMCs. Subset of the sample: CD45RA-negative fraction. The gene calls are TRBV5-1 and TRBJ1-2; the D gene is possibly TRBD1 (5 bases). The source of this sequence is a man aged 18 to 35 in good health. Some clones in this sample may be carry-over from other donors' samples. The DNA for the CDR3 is TGCGCCAGCAGCTTGAGGCCGAGGGGAGAAAACTATGGCTACACCTTC. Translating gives CASSLRPRGENYGYTF.